Listed here is a single TCR beta chain. This specimen includes other DNA sequences encoding the same CDR3. In the authors' workflow: The authors estimated nucleated cell counts from reference gene primer amplification. Clones were read by immunoSEQ multiplex PCR, and TCRdb kept only the in-frame ones, dropping some. V and J calls and clone size are given by that table; D and trimming were obtained from the DNA. Here the sample spans some 210,000 clones, 70% to 90% being singletons. This sample is drawn from a study of blood T cell repertoires in COVID-19. At the level of the study: Whether acute or convalescent, the COVID-19 samples came from the United States, Italy and Spain. PBMCs, B-cell-depleted T cells, or T cells were the source of the cDNA or gDNA that made up the material.

Germline V CDR1 and CDR2: MNHEY, SMNVEV (reference sequence). This CDR3 spans 14 amino acids. Between the trimmed V and J ends, which lost 3 bases and 2 bases, there was a span of 10 bases. The sequence was obtained from a woman in her forties who had recovered from COVID-19. The chain is built from TRBV27 and TRBJ1-1; possibly TRBD1 for D (6 bases). Sequencing input: peripheral blood. As DNA, the CDR3 is TGTGCCAGCAGTTTCCGGGGGGCTAACACTGAAGCTTTCTTT. It encodes CASSFRGANTEAFF.